This T cell receptor (beta chain) is drawn from a study of shared clonotypes between healthy human individuals. Study observations and caveats: The study found lower generation probabilities in non-shared clonotypes than in those shared by all four donors.

The CDR3 is made up of 16 amino acids. J gave up 1 base and V 4 bases, and 9 bases lay outside the gene matches. In germline, CDR1 is SGHAT, CDR2 FQDESV (reference sequence). Details on this clone: The antigen is not known.

Using immunoSEQ multiplex PCR, the repertoire was profiled, and TCRdb retains in-frame clones only, with some absent. The sample consists of a few million clones, around 95% of them appearing once. The rearrangement joins TRBV11-1 to TRBJ2-5; TRBD1 matches at 7 bases. The source material was naive CD4+ T cells sorted from blood. As to subset: CD45RA+ positively selected. The TCR comes from a man aged 18 to 29 in good health. In nucleotides, the CDR3 is TGTGCCAGCAGCTCAGAGACAGGGAACCCCCAAGAGACCCAGTACTTC. Protein: CASSSETGNPQETQYF.